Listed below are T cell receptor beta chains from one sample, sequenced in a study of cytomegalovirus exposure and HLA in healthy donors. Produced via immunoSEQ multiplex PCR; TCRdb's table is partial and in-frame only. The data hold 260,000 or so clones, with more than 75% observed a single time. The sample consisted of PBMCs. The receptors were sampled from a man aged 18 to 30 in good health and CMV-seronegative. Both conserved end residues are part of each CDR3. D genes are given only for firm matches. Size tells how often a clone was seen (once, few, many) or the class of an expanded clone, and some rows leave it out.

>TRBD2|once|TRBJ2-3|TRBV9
CASSVVSGGAASTDTQYF
TGTGCCAGCAGCGTAGTTAGCGGGGGGGCCGCTAGCACAGATACGCAGTATTTT
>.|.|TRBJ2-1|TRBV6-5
CASSLYGSAGNEQFF
TGTGCCAGCAGTTTATACGGGAGCGCGGGCAATGAGCAGTTCTTC
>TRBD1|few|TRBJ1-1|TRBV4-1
CASSRTGEYTEAFF
TGCGCCAGCAGCCGGACAGGGGAGTACACTGAAGCTTTCTTT
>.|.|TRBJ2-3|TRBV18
CASSPLGQTDTQYF
TGTGCCAGCTCACCACTTGGACAGACAGATACGCAGTATTTT
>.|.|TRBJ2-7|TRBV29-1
CSATENYEQYF
TGCAGCGCCACAGAAAACTACGAGCAGTACTTC
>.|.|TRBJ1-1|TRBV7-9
CASSYQGQSEAFF
TGTGCCAGCAGCTATCAAGGACAGTCTGAAGCTTTCTTT
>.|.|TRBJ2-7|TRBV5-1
CASSLAVDREQYF
TGCGCCAGCAGCTTGGCCGTGGACAGAGAGCAGTACTTC
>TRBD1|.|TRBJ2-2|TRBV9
CASSVGGQGMSGELFF
TGTGCCAGCAGCGTAGGCGGACAGGGTATGTCCGGGGAGCTGTTTTTT
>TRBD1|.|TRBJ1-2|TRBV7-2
CASSSGDRVSGYTF
TGTGCCAGCAGCTCCGGGGACAGGGTATCTGGCTACACCTTC
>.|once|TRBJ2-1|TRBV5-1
CASRYSGNYNEQFF
TGCGCCAGCAGGTATAGCGGCAACTACAATGAGCAGTTCTTC
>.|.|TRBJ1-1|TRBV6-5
CASRGVNTEAFF
TGTGCCAGCAGGGGCGTGAACACTGAAGCTTTCTTT
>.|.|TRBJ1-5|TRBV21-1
CASSVQGNQPQHF
TGTGCCAGCAGCGTACAGGGGAACCAGCCCCAGCATTTT
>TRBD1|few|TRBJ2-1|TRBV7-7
CASSLGTGYNEQFF
TGTGCCAGCAGCTTAGGGACAGGATACAATGAGCAGTTCTTC
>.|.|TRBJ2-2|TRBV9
CASSVMGRIRTGELFF
TGTGCCAGCAGCGTAATGGGGCGGATTAGGACCGGGGAGCTGTTTTTT
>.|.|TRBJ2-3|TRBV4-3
CASSQGRGAWDTQYF
TGCGCCAGCAGCCAAGGGCGGGGCGCCTGGGATACGCAGTATTTT
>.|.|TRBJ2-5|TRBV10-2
CASSEGGTTQYF
TGCGCCAGCAGTGAGGGCGGGACGACCCAGTACTTC
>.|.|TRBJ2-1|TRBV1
CTSSQESGPYNEQFF
TGCACCAGCAGCCAAGAAAGCGGGCCGTACAATGAGCAGTTCTTC
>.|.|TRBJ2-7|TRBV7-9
CASSLASGGRNEQYF
TGTGCCAGCAGCTTAGCGTCCGGGGGGCGAAACGAGCAGTACTTC
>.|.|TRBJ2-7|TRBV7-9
CASSLTESRYEQYF
TGTGCCAGCAGCTTAACGGAGTCCCGCTACGAGCAGTACTTC
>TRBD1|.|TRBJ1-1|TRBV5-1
CASSSQGASTEAFF
TGCGCCAGCAGCTCACAGGGGGCAAGCACTGAAGCTTTCTTT
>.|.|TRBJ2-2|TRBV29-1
CSVEEGGKNTGELFF
TGCAGCGTTGAGGAGGGCGGTAAAAACACCGGGGAGCTGTTTTTT
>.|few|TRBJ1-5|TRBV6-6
CASSLLGQPQHF
TGTGCCAGCAGTTTATTGGGCCAGCCCCAGCATTTT
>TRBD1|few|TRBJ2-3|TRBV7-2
CASLLQGKADTQYF
TGTGCCAGCCTACTACAGGGGAAGGCAGATACGCAGTATTTT